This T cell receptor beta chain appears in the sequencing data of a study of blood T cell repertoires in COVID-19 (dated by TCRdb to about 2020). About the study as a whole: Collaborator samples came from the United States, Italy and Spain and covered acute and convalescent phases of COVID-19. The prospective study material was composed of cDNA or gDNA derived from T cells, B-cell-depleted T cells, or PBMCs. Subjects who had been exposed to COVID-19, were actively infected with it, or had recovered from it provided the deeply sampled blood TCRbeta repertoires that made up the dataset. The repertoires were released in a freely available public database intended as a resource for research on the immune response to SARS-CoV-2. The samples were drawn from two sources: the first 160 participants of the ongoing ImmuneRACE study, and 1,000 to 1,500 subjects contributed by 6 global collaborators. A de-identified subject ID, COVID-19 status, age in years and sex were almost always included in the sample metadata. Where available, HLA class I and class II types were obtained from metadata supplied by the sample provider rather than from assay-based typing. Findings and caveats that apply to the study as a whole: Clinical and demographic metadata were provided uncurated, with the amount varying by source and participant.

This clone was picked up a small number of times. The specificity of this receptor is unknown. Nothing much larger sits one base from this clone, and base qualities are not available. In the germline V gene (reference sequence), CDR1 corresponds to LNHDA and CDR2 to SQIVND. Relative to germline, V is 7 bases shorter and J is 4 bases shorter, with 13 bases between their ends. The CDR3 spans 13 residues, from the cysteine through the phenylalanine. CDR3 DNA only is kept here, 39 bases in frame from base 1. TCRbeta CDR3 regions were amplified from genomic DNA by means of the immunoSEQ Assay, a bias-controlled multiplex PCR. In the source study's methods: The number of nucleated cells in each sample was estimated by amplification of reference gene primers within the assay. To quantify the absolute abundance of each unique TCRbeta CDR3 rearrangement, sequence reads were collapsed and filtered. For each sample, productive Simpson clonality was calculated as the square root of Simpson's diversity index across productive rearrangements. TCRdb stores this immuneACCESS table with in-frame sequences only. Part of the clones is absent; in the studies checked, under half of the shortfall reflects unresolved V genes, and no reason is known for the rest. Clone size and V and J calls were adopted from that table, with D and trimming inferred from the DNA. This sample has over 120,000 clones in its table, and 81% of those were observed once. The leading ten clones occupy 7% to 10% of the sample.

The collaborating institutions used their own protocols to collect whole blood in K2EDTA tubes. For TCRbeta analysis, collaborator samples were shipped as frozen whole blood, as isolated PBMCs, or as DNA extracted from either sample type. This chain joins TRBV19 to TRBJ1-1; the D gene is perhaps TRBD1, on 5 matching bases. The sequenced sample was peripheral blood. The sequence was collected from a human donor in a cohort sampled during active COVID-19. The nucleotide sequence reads TGTGCCAGTATGAAGGGCGGGGCCACTGAAGCTTTCTTT. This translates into CASMKGGATEAFF.